This T cell receptor beta chain was captured in a study of PD-L1 blockade in urothelial cancer. Study context: Male sex and bladder-origin urothelial cancer characterized about 85% of the 29 patients.

TCRdb's copy holds only in-frame clones and misses some; the assay was immunoSEQ multiplex PCR. This table holds approximately 48,000 clones, around 88% found once. This CDR3 is built from 15 residues. Germline lookup yields CDR1 LNHDA and CDR2 SQIVND (reference sequence). The J segment lost 4 bases and the V segment lost 6 bases, leaving 6 bases of the junction unmatched. The time point was: pretreatment peripheral blood. This TCR was sampled from a woman aged 55 to 70 with urothelial cancer. Sequencing used PBMCs, obtained around atezolizumab (anti-PD-L1) treatment. The V call is TRBV19, the J call TRBJ1-5; 10 nucleotides agree with TRBD1. The CDR3 DNA reads as TGTGCCAGTAGACCGGGACAGGGGACAAATCAGCCCCAGCATTTT. Its translation is CASRPGQGTNQPQHF.